The sample holds a few counts of the clone carrying this T cell receptor (beta chain). The antigen is undetermined. These data originate in a study of cytomegalovirus exposure and HLA in healthy donors. Findings and caveats of the study: Using a false discovery rate of 0.05, a later analysis showed that 16,951 TCR beta sequences were associated with HLA alleles.

The PCR ran on 60 Vbeta and 13 Jbeta primers. Some clones are missing from TCRdb's copy, which holds only in-frame ones; the method was immunoSEQ multiplex PCR. The table lists approximately 80,000 clones, about 81% of them singletons. The V gene lost 8 bases and the J gene lost 7 bases, with 15 bases spanning the gap. Germline CDR1 and CDR2: MNHEY and SMNVEV (reference sequence). CDR3 length equals 12 residues. The sequence came from a man aged 55 to 69 in good health and CMV-seronegative. Sequenced material: PBMCs. The chain combines TRBV27 with TRBJ2-7, with D possibly TRBD1 on 6 matching bases. The CDR3 is CASQRQGWEQYF. The CDR3 DNA sequence: TGTGCCAGCCAACGGCAGGGGTGGGAGCAGTACTTC.